This TCR beta chain emerged from a study of T cell repertoires in cytomegalovirus infection. Study information: Public TCR beta signatures marked donors with CMV infection and the matching HLA.

TCRdb passed the reads through MiXCR, listing each CDR3 protein once. The profile shows around 250,000 distinct CDR3 sequences, more than 15% of them singletons. From germline, CDR1 is MGHRA and CDR2 YSYEKL. The CDR3 loop spans 18 amino acids. Trimming removed 1 base at V and 0 bases at J, with 16 bases between. The chain joins TRBV4-1 to TRBJ2-1; tentatively, D is TRBD1 (6 bases). This clonotype originated in a human donor in good health (CMV status not recorded). Some clones in this sample may be carry-over from other donors' samples. The specimen was CD8+ T cells from PBMCs. The CDR3 is CASSQVSVDRFSYNEQFF. The DNA of the CDR3 is TGCGCCAGCAGCCAAGTATCCGTCGACAGGTTCTCCTACAATGAGCAGTTCTTC.